Sequencing of this TCR beta chain was carried out in a study of shared T cell receptors in the human thymus. Libraries were prepared by immunoSEQ multiplex PCR; TCRdb keeps only in-frame clonotypes and omits some of them. The sample contains roughly 700,000 clones, more than 75% of which appear only once. Trimming removed 3 bases from V and 0 bases from J, with 12 bases in between. The germline V gene encodes CDR1 KGHSH and CDR2 LQKENI. The CDR3 has 15 residues. These data are also associated with another study on human thymus T cells. That paper adds: Donors were healthy Finnish infants having corrective surgery for congenital heart defects. Resections removed during corrective heart surgery provided the thymus tissue used. Thymic and blood repertoires appeared to carry a bias in their V and J gene usage. Related research described thymic repertoires that were highly overlapping among unrelated individuals.

This chain links TRBV18 with TRBJ2-7; D is perhaps TRBD2 (6 bases). The sample consisted of thymocytes. This TCR was recovered from a boy less than two years old with a congenital heart defect. CDR3 sequence (DNA): TGTGCCAGCTCACCTTTGGGACTGTTCTCCTACGAGCAGTACTTC. Its translation: CASSPLGLFSYEQYF.